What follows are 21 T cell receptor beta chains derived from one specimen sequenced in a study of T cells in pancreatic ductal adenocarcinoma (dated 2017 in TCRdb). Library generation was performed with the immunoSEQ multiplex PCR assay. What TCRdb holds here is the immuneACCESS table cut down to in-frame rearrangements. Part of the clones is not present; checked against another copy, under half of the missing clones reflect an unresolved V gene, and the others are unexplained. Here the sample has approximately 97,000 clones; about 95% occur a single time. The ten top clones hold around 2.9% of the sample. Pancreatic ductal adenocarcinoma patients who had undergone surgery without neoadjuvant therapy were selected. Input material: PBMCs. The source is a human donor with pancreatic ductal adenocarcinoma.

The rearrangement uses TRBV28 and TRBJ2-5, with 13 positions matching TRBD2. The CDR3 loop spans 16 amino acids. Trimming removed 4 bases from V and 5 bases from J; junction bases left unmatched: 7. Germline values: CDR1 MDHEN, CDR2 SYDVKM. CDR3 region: CASSSPTSGRQETQYF. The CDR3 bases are TGTGCCAGCAGTTCCCCGACTAGCGGGAGGCAGGAGACCCAGTACTTC.

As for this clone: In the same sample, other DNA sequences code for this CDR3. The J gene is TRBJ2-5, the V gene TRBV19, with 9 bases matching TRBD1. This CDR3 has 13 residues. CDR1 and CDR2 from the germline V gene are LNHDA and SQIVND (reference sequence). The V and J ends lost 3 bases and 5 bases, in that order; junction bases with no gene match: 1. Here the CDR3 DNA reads TGTGCCAGTAGTATCACAGGGGGCGAGACCCAGTACTTC. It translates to CASSITGGETQYF.

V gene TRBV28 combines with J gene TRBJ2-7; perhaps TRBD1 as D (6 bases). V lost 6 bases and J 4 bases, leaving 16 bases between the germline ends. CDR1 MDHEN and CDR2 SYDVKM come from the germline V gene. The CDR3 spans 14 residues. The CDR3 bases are TGTGCCAGCAGACCCTCACAGGGTGGGTACGAGCAGTACTTC. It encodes CASRPSQGGYEQYF. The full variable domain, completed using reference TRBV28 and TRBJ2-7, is DVKVTQSSRYLVKRTGEKVFLECVQDMDHENMFWYRQDPGLGLRLIYFSYDVKMKEKGDIPEGYSVSREKKERFSLILESASTNQTSMYLCASRPSQGGYEQYFGPGTRLTVT.

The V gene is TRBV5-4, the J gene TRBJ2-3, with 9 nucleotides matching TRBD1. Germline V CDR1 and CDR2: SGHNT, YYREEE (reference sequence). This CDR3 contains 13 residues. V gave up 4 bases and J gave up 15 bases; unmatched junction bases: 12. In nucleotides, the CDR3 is TGTGCCAGCAGCCTTGGGGGGGGGACAGGGTCCTATTTT. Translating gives CASSLGGGTGSYF.

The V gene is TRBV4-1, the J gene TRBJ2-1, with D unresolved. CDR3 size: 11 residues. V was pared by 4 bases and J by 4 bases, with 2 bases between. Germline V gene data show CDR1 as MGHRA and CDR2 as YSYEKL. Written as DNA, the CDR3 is TGCGCCAGCAGCCTATACAATGAGCAGTTCTTC. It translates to CASSLYNEQFF.

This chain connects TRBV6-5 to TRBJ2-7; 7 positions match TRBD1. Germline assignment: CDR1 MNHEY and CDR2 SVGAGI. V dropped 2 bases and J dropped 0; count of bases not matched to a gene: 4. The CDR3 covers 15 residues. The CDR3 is CASSYDRDSSYEQYF. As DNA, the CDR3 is TGTGCCAGCAGTTACGACCGGGACAGCTCCTACGAGCAGTACTTC.

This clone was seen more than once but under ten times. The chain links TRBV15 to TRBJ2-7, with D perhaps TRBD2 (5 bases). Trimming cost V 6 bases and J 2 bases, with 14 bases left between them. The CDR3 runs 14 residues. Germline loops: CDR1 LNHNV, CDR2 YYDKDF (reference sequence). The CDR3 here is CATSLGGGTYEQYF. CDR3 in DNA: TGTGCCACCAGTCTAGGTGGAGGTACCTACGAGCAGTACTTC.

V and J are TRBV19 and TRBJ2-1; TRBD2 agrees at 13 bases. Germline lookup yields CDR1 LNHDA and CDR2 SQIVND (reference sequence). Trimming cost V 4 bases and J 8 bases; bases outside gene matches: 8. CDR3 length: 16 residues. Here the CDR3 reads CASSTPLAGGLDEQFF. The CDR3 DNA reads TGTGCCAGTAGTACTCCACTAGCGGGAGGGTTGGATGAGCAGTTCTTC.

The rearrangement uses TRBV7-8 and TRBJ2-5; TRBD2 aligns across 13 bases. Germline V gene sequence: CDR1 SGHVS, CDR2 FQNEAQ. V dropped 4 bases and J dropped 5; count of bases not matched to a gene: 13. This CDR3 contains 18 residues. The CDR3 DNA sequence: TGTGCCAGCAGCTCACGGACTAGCGGGGGAGGAGGGTTGGAGACCCAGTACTTC. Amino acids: CASSSRTSGGGGLETQYF. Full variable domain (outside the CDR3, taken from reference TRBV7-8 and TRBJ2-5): GAGVSQSPRYKVAKRGQDVALRCDPISGHVSLFWYQQALGQGPEFLTYFQNEAQLDKSGLPSDRFFAERPEGSVSTLKIQRTQQEDSAVYLCASSSRTSGGGGLETQYFGPGTRLLVL.

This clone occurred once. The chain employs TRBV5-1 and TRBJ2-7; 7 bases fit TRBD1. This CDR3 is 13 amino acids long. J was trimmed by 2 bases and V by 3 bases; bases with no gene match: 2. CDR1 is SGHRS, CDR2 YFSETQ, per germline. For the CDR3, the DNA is TGCGCCAGCAGCTGGGACAGTACCTACGAGCAGTACTTC. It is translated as CASSWDSTYEQYF.

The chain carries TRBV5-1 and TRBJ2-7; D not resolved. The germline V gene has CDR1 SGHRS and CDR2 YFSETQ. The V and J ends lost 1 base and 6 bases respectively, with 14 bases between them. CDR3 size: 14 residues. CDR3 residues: CASSLFQAFSEQYF. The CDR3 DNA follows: TGCGCCAGCAGCTTGTTCCAGGCCTTCAGCGAGCAGTACTTC.

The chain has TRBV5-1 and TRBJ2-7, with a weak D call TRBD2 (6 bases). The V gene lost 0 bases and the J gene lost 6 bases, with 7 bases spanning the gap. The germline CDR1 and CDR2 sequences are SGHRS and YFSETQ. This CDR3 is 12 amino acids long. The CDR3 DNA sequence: TGCGCCAGCAGCTTGGGCGGGGCCGAGCAGTACTTC. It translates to CASSLGGAEQYF.

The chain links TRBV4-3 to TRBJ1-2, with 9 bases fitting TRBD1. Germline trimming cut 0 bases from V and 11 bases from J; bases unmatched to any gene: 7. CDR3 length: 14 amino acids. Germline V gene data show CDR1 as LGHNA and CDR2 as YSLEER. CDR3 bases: TGCGCCAGCAGCCAAGAACAGGGGGCGGGCGGGTACACCTTC. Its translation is CASSQEQGAGGYTF.

The DNA for the CDR3 is TGTGCCAGCGTCACTAGCGGGAGCGTCGATACGCAGTATTTT. It specifies CASVTSGSVDTQYF. This chain links TRBV6-1 with TRBJ2-3; TRBD2 agrees at 11 bases. Unmatched junction bases numbered 7, after V lost 8 bases and J lost 6 bases. The CDR3 runs to 14 residues. The germline V gene encodes CDR1 MNHNS and CDR2 SASEGT.

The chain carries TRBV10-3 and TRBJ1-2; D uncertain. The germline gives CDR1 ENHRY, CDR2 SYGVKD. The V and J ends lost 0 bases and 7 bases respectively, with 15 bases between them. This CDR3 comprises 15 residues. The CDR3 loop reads CAISESEARSGGYTF. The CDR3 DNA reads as TGTGCCATCAGTGAGTCGGAGGCCCGGTCGGGTGGCTACACCTTC.

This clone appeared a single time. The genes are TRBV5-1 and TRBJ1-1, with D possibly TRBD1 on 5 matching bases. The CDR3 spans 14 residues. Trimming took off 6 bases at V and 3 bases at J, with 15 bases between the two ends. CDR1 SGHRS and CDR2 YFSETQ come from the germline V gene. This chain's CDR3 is CASTGAAGHTEAFF. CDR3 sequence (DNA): TGCGCCAGCACTGGTGCCGCGGGGCACACTGAAGCTTTCTTT.

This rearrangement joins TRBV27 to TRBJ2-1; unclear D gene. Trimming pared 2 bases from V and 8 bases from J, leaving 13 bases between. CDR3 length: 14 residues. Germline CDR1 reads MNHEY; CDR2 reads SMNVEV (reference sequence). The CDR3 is CASSLISRNDEQFF. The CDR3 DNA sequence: TGTGCCAGCAGTTTAATCTCGAGAAATGATGAGCAGTTCTTC.

CDR3: CASSAGLAGVNEQFF. The CDR3 region has the DNA TGTGCCAGCAGCGCCGGACTAGCGGGAGTGAATGAGCAGTTCTTC. The rearrangement uses TRBV9 and TRBJ2-1; 13 bases are a match to TRBD2. J was trimmed by 7 bases and V by 3 bases; bases with no gene match: 4. CDR1 and CDR2 (germline): SGDLS, YYNGEE. This CDR3 is built from 15 residues.

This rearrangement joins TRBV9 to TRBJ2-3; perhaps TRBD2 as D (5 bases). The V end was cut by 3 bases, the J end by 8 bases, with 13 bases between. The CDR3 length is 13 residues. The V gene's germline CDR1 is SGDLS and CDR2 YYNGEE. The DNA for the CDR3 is TGTGCCAGCAGCGAGAGAGGGTCGGGTACGCAGTATTTT. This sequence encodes CASSERGSGTQYF.

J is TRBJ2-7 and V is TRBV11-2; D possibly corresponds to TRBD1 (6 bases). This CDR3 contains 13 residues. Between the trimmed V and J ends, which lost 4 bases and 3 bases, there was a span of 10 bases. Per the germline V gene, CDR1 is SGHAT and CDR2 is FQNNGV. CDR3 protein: CASSWGRVYEQYF. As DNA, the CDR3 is TGTGCCAGCAGCTGGGGGCGGGTCTACGAGCAGTACTTC.

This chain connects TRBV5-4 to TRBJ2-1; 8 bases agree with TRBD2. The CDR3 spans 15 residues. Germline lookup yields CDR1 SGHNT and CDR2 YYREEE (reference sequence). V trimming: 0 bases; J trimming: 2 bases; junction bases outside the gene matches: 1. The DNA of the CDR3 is TGTGCCAGCAGCTTGGGCGGGGGGACCTACAATGAGCAGTTCTTC. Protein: CASSLGGGTYNEQFF.